The source of this TCR beta chain is a study of T cells in Graves' hyperthyroidism and ophthalmopathy. There were TCR beta CDR3 regions amplified from RNA transcripts. TCR CDR3 underwent first-round RT-PCR with the HTBI primer set. A single record per CDR3 protein comes from TCRdb applying MiXCR to the multiplex PCR reads. Of over 350,000 distinct CDR3 sequences listed, 11% to 15% are singletons. Between the trimmed V and J ends, which lost 6 bases and 1 base, there was a span of 13 bases. Germline V gene data show CDR1 as SGDLS and CDR2 as YYNGEE. The CDR3 loop spans 14 amino acids. The sequence was obtained from a man aged 50 to 60 with Graves' ophthalmopathy. The rearrangement joins TRBV9 to TRBJ1-1, with D possibly being TRBD1 (6 bases). Input material: blood. CDR3 nucleotide sequence: TGTGCCAGCAAAGGGGGACATGAGAACACTGAAGCTTTCTTT. As protein: CASKGGHENTEAFF. Full variable domain (rest looked up from reference TRBV9 and TRBJ1-1): DSGVTQTPKHLITATGQRVTLRCSPRSGDLSVYWYQQSLDQGLQFLIQYYNGEERAKGNILERFSAQQFPDLHSELNLSSLELGDSALYFCASKGGHENTEAFFGQGTRLTVV.